This T cell receptor (beta chain) was captured in a study of post-analysis software for immune sequencing data. Study details: Clinical courses comprised relapsing-remitting, secondary progressive and progressive-relapsing multiple sclerosis. Whole-study results and caveats: Elevated frequency relative to controls characterized four or five TRBV segments in patients, TRBV5-6, TRBV5-1 and TRBV20-1 among them. Controls had significantly higher normalized Chao1 diversity than multiple sclerosis patients.

Unique molecular identifiers had been added to the TCR beta cDNA libraries. Yield was roughly 500,000 cDNA molecules from roughly 0.93 to 9.6 million T cells. TCRdb processed the PCR reads anew with MiXCR; each CDR3 protein has one entry. This table holds 350,000 to 500,000 distinct CDR3 sequences, approximately 39% found once. The CDR3 is 15 residues long. The germline CDR1 and CDR2 sequences are SGHRS and YFSETQ. J was trimmed by 2 bases and V by 0 bases; bases with no gene match: 2. This clonotype was observed a handful of times. Its antigen is undetermined. The material sequenced was blood. This sequence was found in a girl aged 2 to 10 with multiple sclerosis. The chain has TRBV5-1 and TRBJ2-4; 7 bases are shared with TRBD1. CDR3 loop: CASSLVRGTKNIQYF. As DNA, the CDR3 is TGCGCCAGCAGCTTGGTCAGGGGGACCAAAAACATTCAGTACTTC.